These T cell receptor beta chains were read from a single sample in a study of T cell responses to AZD1222 COVID-19 vaccine. Using immunoSEQ multiplex PCR, the repertoire was profiled, and TCRdb retains in-frame clones only, with some absent. Of around 75,000 clones listed, more than 75% are singletons. The material sequenced was peripheral blood, taken on day 0 of AZD1222 vaccination. The receptors originated from an adult in good health. The CDR3 runs from the conserved cysteine through the conserved F or W. A D gene is named only where the DNA matches it firmly. Only some rows state a clone size, as once, few, many or a class for expanded clones.

>.|TRBV9|TRBJ1-1|.
CASSVGYPNTEAFF
TGTGCCAGCAGCGTAGGATACCCGAACACTGAAGCTTTCTTT
>.|TRBV6-2/TRBV6-3|TRBJ1-1|once
CASSYIGNTEAFF
TGTGCCAGCAGTTATATCGGGAACACTGAAGCTTTCTTT
>.|TRBV6-4|TRBJ1-5|.
CASSTAARQPQHF
TGTGCCAGCTCGACAGCCGCAAGGCAGCCCCAGCATTTT
>.|TRBV6-5|TRBJ2-7|.
CASSYKGREQYF
TGTGCCAGCAGTTACAAGGGGCGCGAGCAGTACTTC
>.|TRBV14|TRBJ1-1|.
CASSQDSTGYRREAFF
TGTGCCAGCAGCCAAGATTCAACCGGTTACAGAAGAGAAGCTTTCTTT
>TRBD1|TRBV4-1|TRBJ1-5|.
CASSLGQGGQPQHF
TGCGCCAGCAGCCTAGGACAGGGGGGACAGCCCCAGCATTTT
>TRBD2|TRBV28|TRBJ2-5|.
CASSLAGGQETQYF
TGTGCCAGCAGTTTAGCGGGGGGGCAAGAGACCCAGTACTTC
>.|TRBV5-6|TRBJ1-1|.
CASSWGLDGTEAFF
TGTGCCAGCAGCTGGGGCTTGGATGGCACTGAAGCTTTCTTT
>TRBD1|TRBV6-4|TRBJ1-1|.
CARGTGLNTEAFF
TGTGCCAGGGGGACAGGGCTGAACACTGAAGCTTTCTTT
>.|TRBV7-8|TRBJ1-5|.
CASSGGGLSNQPQHF
TGTGCCAGCAGCGGGGGAGGGCTCAGCAATCAGCCCCAGCATTTT
>.|TRBV27|TRBJ1-1|.
CASSFKGRITEAFF
TGTGCCAGCAGTTTCAAGGGGCGCATCACTGAAGCTTTCTTT
>.|TRBV7-2|TRBJ2-3|.
CASSLVTGITDTQYF
TGTGCCAGCAGCTTAGTCACAGGGATCACAGATACGCAGTATTTT
>.|TRBV11-3|TRBJ2-1|.
CASSLGRGSYNEQFF
TGTGCCAGCAGCTTAGGTCGGGGCTCCTACAATGAGCAGTTCTTC
>TRBD2|TRBV4-2|TRBJ2-3|.
CASSQDPGLAGDASTQYF
TGTGCCAGCAGCCAAGATCCGGGACTAGCGGGGGATGCTAGTACGCAGTATTTT
>.|TRBV11-1|TRBJ1-5|.
CASSQGGNQPQHF
TGTGCCAGTTCCCAGGGCGGCAATCAGCCCCAGCATTTT
>TRBD2|TRBV28|TRBJ2-3|.
CASSLTGTSGTDTQYF
TGTGCCAGCAGTTTGACCGGGACTAGCGGCACAGATACGCAGTATTTT
>.|TRBV3-1/TRBV3-2|TRBJ2-7|.
CASSQARYEQYF
TGTGCCAGCAGCCAGGCGCGCTACGAGCAGTACTTC
>.|TRBV27|TRBJ1-3|few
CASSPRFPSGNTIYF
TGTGCCAGCTCGCCTCGGTTCCCCTCTGGAAACACCATATATTTT
>TRBD2|TRBV7-3|TRBJ2-2|few
CASTPSGGNTGELFF
TGTGCCAGCACCCCTAGCGGGGGGAACACCGGGGAGCTGTTTTTT
>TRBD1|TRBV2|TRBJ1-6|once
CARSQGAHSPLHF
TGTGCCAGGTCACAGGGGGCACATTCACCCCTCCACTTT
>.|TRBV7-3|TRBJ2-1|.
CASGRDFNEQFF
TGTGCCAGCGGCCGGGACTTTAATGAGCAGTTCTTC
>TRBD2|TRBV7-6|TRBJ2-5|.
CASSLGRERGGAPDF
TGTGCCAGCAGCTTAGGAAGGGAGCGGGGGGGTGCTCCGGACTTC
>.|TRBV19|TRBJ1-6|.
CASKPVHF
TGTGCCAGTAAACCCGTCCACTTT
>.|TRBV5-4|TRBJ1-2|.
CASSPAGQANYGYTF
TGTGCCAGCAGCCCGGCAGGTCAAGCTAACTATGGCTACACCTTC
>TRBD1|TRBV29-1|TRBJ2-5|.
CSVGGARQGRQETQYF
TGCAGCGTTGGTGGGGCTCGACAGGGGCGGCAAGAGACCCAGTACTTC
>.|TRBV4-3|TRBJ1-4|.
CASSQEFLDSPTNEKLFF
TGCGCCAGCAGCCAAGAGTTTTTGGATAGCCCCACTAATGAAAAACTGTTTTTT
>TRBD1|TRBV19|TRBJ1-5|.
CASRPGQGREQPQHF
TGTGCCAGTAGGCCTGGACAGGGCAGAGAGCAGCCCCAGCATTTT
>TRBD2|TRBV19|TRBJ2-3|.
CASSPQGAGGRSTQYF
TGTGCCAGTAGTCCCCAAGGTGCGGGGGGACGAAGTACGCAGTATTTT
>.|TRBV19|TRBJ1-1|.
CASSKYKNTEAFF
TGTGCCAGTAGTAAATACAAGAACACTGAAGCTTTCTTT
>TRBD1|TRBV18|TRBJ1-2|.
CASSPQDRLYYGYTF
TGTGCCAGCTCACCACAGGACAGGCTATACTATGGCTACACCTTC
>.|TRBV21-1|TRBJ1-5|.
CASSKGRDGGLSNQPQHF
TGTGCCAGCAGCAAAGGGAGGGACGGGGGTCTAAGCAATCAGCCCCAGCATTTT
>.|TRBV28|TRBJ2-2|.
CASSLNGGRSGELFF
TGTGCCAGCAGTTTAAACGGGGGCAGGTCCGGGGAGCTGTTTTTT